Following are 19 T cell receptor beta chains from one sample sequenced in a study of breast tumors, draining lymph nodes, adjacent tissues (TCRdb year 2016). Lymph node samples came from the axillary draining lymph nodes of breast cancer patients. The library was prepared using multiplex PCR. Sequenced on an Illumina HiSeq 2000. TCRdb redid the processing of the public reads, applying fastp at Q25 and MiXCR, and retained in-frame beta chains. One record per CDR3 amino acid sequence lists the most common genes and DNA. In this sample the table shows 200,000 or so distinct CDR3 sequences, roughly 31% of which occur a single time. The ten top clones hold approximately 4.3% of the sample. The sequenced sample was axillary lymph node tissue. The origin of the receptors is a female donor with breast cancer. Some clones in this sample may be carry-over from other donors' samples.

The V gene is TRBV2, the J gene TRBJ2-6, with no clear D. The CDR3 is 14 amino acids. The germline V gene encodes CDR1 SNHLY and CDR2 FYNNEI. V was pared by 0 bases and J by 5 bases, with 5 bases between. The CDR3 nucleotides read TGTGCCAGCAGTGAAGCTGGGTGGGCCAACGTCCTGACTTTC. The encoded protein is CASSEAGWANVLTF.

This clonotype appeared a few times. A much larger clone differs from this one at a single base, so this may be a read error. The gene calls are TRBV20-1 and TRBJ2-5; D ambiguous. Germline V gives CDR1 DFQATT, CDR2 SNEGSKA (reference sequence). CDR3 length: 14 amino acids. The chain's CDR3 is CGARWRLLPETQYF. DNA for the CDR3: TGCGGTGCTAGATGGCGGCTCCTCCCAGAGACCCAGTACTTC.

This clonotype was counted ten times or more. This chain uses TRBV11-1 with TRBJ2-5; 10 bases are shared with TRBD2. With V trimmed by 4 bases and J by 1 base, 9 bases remained unmatched. The CDR3 is 17 amino acids. CDR1 and CDR2 from the germline V gene are SGHAT and FQDESV (reference sequence). The CDR3 sequence is CASSSPHTSGTQETQYF. CDR3 DNA sequence: TGTGCCAGCAGCTCTCCACATACTAGCGGGACCCAAGAGACCCAGTACTTC.

This clonotype was recorded at least ten times. The V and J genes are TRBV4-2 and TRBJ2-5, with 7 bases matching TRBD2. Germline values: CDR1 LGHNA, CDR2 YNFKEQ. With 3 bases clipped from V and 1 base from J, the junction kept 2 bases outside the gene matches. The length of the CDR3 is 14 residues. CDR3 bases: TGTGCCAGCAGCCAGGGGGGGACCCAAGAGACCCAGTACTTC. It codes for CASSQGGTQETQYF.

This clonotype was observed at least ten times. This chain links TRBV6-1 with TRBJ2-5, with D possibly TRBD2 on 6 matching bases. Germline V gene data show CDR1 as MNHNS and CDR2 as SASEGT. Trimming pared 5 bases from V and 5 bases from J, leaving 12 bases between. CDR3 size: 13 residues. This CDR3 reads CASSSLGGETQYF. CDR3 nucleotide sequence: TGTGCCAGCAGTAGCCTCGGAGGGGAGACCCAGTACTTC.

As concerns this clonotype: A much larger clone sits a single nucleotide away, making a read error possible. V gene TRBV11-2 combines with J gene TRBJ1-2; D is uncertain. This CDR3 contains 13 residues. The germline gives CDR1 SGHAT, CDR2 FQNNGV. The CDR3 here is CASSPIYPASQIF. Here the CDR3 DNA reads TGTGCCAGCAGCCCAATATACCCGGCCAGCCAAATCTTC.

The V and J genes are TRBV6-4 and TRBJ2-7, with 8 bases fitting TRBD1. Germline CDR1 reads MRHNA; CDR2 reads SNTAGT. CDR3 length equals 16 residues. V lost 0 bases, J lost 5 bases, and 9 bases stayed unmatched. CDR3 residues: CASSDSNGQGSHEQYF. The CDR3 DNA reads as TGTGCCAGCAGTGACTCTAATGGACAGGGTTCCCACGAGCAGTACTTC.

The chain has TRBV24-1 and TRBJ2-2; 10 bases fit TRBD2. This CDR3 has 17 residues. CDR1 is KGHDR, CDR2 SFDVKD, per germline. Unmatched junction bases numbered 12, after V lost 5 bases and J lost 7 bases. In DNA, the CDR3 is TGTGCCACCAGTGCTAGAGAAAGCGGGAGGGCTGGCGGGGAGCTGTTTTTT. This sequence encodes CATSARESGRAGGELFF.

This clonotype was detected ten times or more. The rearrangement uses TRBV19 and TRBJ2-1; the match to TRBD1 covers 7 bases. There are 16 residues in the CDR3. Losses at the gene ends were 4 bases for V and 8 bases for J; bases not matched to a gene: 14. In germline, CDR1 is LNHDA, CDR2 SQIVND (reference sequence). The CDR3 is CASSTPGQKGVDEQFF. In DNA, the CDR3 is TGTGCCAGTAGTACCCCGGGACAGAAGGGGGTCGATGAGCAGTTCTTC.

This clonotype was found once. The chain combines TRBV6-6 with TRBJ2-7, with 11 bases aligning to TRBD2. The germline V gene has CDR1 MNHNY and CDR2 SVGAGI (reference sequence). After removal of 5 bases from V and 2 bases from J, the junction contained 8 bases not matched to a gene. The length of the CDR3 is 16 residues. Written as DNA, the CDR3 is TGTGCCAGCAGTAACTACGGGACTAGCGGAACCTACGAGCAGTACTTC. Translating it yields CASSNYGTSGTYEQYF.

This clonotype was counted ten times or more. This chain joins TRBV5-4 and TRBJ2-3; D unclear. V was shortened by 3 bases and J by 0 bases, with 14 bases between the two germline ends. This CDR3 comprises 16 residues. The germline V gene encodes CDR1 SGHNT and CDR2 YYREEE (reference sequence). The CDR3 DNA reads as TGTGCCAGCAGCTCATCATCGACAATTAGCACAGATACGCAGTATTTT. Translation gives CASSSSSTISTDTQYF.

This clonotype was detected many times. This rearrangement joins TRBV11-2 to TRBJ2-7; 7 nucleotides align to TRBD2. The CDR3 runs to 14 residues. The germline gives CDR1 SGHAT, CDR2 FQNNGV. V trimming: 6 bases; J trimming: 7 bases; junction bases outside the gene matches: 12. The CDR3 DNA follows: TGTGCCAGCAGTTCCTTTTGGGAGGGAGGTGAGCAGTACTTC. Its translation is CASSSFWEGGEQYF.

This clonotype was counted ten times or more. The gene calls are TRBV7-8 and TRBJ1-4, with D possibly being TRBD1 (6 bases). The V end lost 2 bases, the J end lost 6 bases, and 10 bases lay between the germline ends. The germline V gene has CDR1 SGHVS and CDR2 FQNEAQ. CDR3 length: 14 residues. As DNA, the CDR3 is TGTGCCAGCAGCTTATACAGGGAAGATGAAAAACTGTTTTTT. Residues: CASSLYREDEKLFF.

There are many counts of this clonotype. This sequence joins TRBV11-3 and TRBJ1-2; tentatively, D is TRBD1 (5 bases). CDR3 size: 17 residues. The V gene's germline CDR1 is SGHNT and CDR2 YENEEA. Trimming took 1 base from V and 0 from J, leaving 15 bases between them. CDR3 coding DNA: TGTGCCAGCAGCTTAGGGACTGACAGCCATGCTAACTATGGCTACACCTTC. Its translation is CASSLGTDSHANYGYTF.

There are a few counts of this clonotype. A clone one base away is much larger, so this may be a read error. As the CDR3 is not closed by the conserved phenylalanine or tryptophan, this likely results from a read error. This chain connects TRBV30 to TRBJ2-7; TRBD1 is a possible D gene (5 bases). CDR1 and CDR2 (germline): GTSNPN, SVGIG (reference sequence). CDR3 length: 11 residues. Between the trimmed V and J ends, which lost 2 bases and 5 bases, there was a span of 7 bases. Here the CDR3 DNA reads TGTGCCTGGAGTCTCAGGGACGAGCAGTACTCC. Translation gives CAWSLRDEQYS.

This clonotype was observed at least ten times. The V gene is TRBV7-9, the J gene TRBJ2-7, with 9 bases aligning to TRBD1. The CDR3 has 16 residues. Germline assignment: CDR1 SEHNR and CDR2 FQNEAQ (reference sequence). The J segment lost 1 base and the V segment lost 5 bases, leaving 9 bases of the junction unmatched. The CDR3 here is CASSAPGTGISYEQYF. The DNA of the CDR3 is TGTGCCAGCAGCGCCCCTGGGACAGGGATATCCTACGAGCAGTACTTC.

At least ten counts were recorded for this clonotype. The chain combines TRBV6-1 with TRBJ1-4; possible D gene TRBD1, 6 bases. V lost 8 bases, J lost 1 base, and 11 bases lay in between. Germline V gives CDR1 MNHNS, CDR2 SASEGT. The CDR3 covers 14 residues. The CDR3 loop is CASARGGTNEKLFF. The CDR3 region has the DNA TGTGCCAGCGCTAGGGGGGGAACTAATGAAAAACTGTTTTTT.

This clonotype has at least ten counts. The genes are TRBV6-2 or TRBV6-3 and TRBJ2-6; D ambiguous. Between the trimmed V and J ends, which lost 7 bases and 2 bases, there was a span of 6 bases. The germline V gene encodes CDR1 MNHEY and CDR2 SVGEGT. The CDR3 is 13 residues long. The CDR3 DNA sequence: TGTGCCAGCAAGCAGACTGGGGCCAACGTCCTGACTTTC. It encodes CASKQTGANVLTF.

This clonotype was seen ten or more times. The chain joins TRBV5-1 to TRBJ2-3; 11 bases are a match to TRBD1. The CDR3 sequence is 17 residues long. The germline gives CDR1 SGHRS, CDR2 YFSETQ. V gave up 0 bases and J gave up 5 bases; unmatched junction bases: 8. CDR3 DNA: TGCGCCAGCAGCTTGGGGATCCGGGACAGGGGGAAAGATACGCAGTATTTT. Translated, it gives CASSLGIRDRGKDTQYF. Variable domain in full (rest from reference TRBV5-1 and TRBJ2-3): KAGVTQTPRYLIKTRGQQVTLSCSPISGHRSVSWYQQTPGQGLQFLFEYFSETQRNKGNFPGRFSGRQFSNSRSEMNVSTLELGDSALYLCASSLGIRDRGKDTQYFGPGTRLTVL.